This T cell receptor (beta chain) is from a study of blood T cell repertoires in COVID-19. Looking at the study overall: Whether acute or convalescent, the COVID-19 samples came from the United States, Italy and Spain. From T cells, B-cell-depleted T cells, or PBMCs came the material, which was cDNA or gDNA.

Points on this clone: Mismatch with germline at one junction end may stem from a read error.

In the authors' methods: From reference gene primer amplification, estimates of nucleated cell counts were derived. Produced via immunoSEQ multiplex PCR; TCRdb's table is partial and in-frame only. V and J calls and clone size are copied from that table; D and trimming were computed from the DNA. The sample has 150,000 to 200,000 clones, around 75% seen once. Sequencing used peripheral blood. The clonotype originates from a woman in her 40s with COVID-19, enrolled during active disease.

CDR3 loop: CACSLELAGVGTGELFF. The CDR3 region has the DNA TGTGCCTGCAGCTTAGAACTAGCGGGAGTAGGAACCGGGGAGCTGTTTTTT. This chain joins TRBV7-8 and TRBJ2-2; 11 bases align to TRBD2. Germline V gene sequence: CDR1 SGHVS, CDR2 FQNEAQ. The length of the CDR3 is 17 residues. Together with reference TRBV7-8 and TRBJ2-2, the CDR3 gives the full variable domain: GAGVSQSPRYKVAKRGQDVALRCDPISGHVSLFWYQQALGQGPEFLTYFQNEAQLDKSGLPSDRFFAERPEGSVSTLKIQRTQQEDSAVYLCACSLELAGVGTGELFFGEGSRLTVL.